One and the same sample provided the 16 T cell receptor beta chains below, sequenced in a study of cytomegalovirus exposure and HLA in healthy donors. Amplification used 60 Vbeta primers and 13 Jbeta primers. Data came from immunoSEQ multiplex PCR; TCRdb stores just in-frame clones and leaves some out. Of about 69,000 clones in the sample, approximately 80% were seen once. Material: PBMCs. The receptors here all came from a man aged 18 to 29 in good health and CMV-seronegative.

The CDR3 DNA is TGCGCTATGACAGTTCAAGAGACCCAGTACTTC. It encodes CAMTVQETQYF. This chain connects TRBV29-1 to TRBJ2-5; possible D gene TRBD1, 5 bases. This CDR3 is 11 amino acids long. Germline assignment: CDR1 SQVTM and CDR2 ANQGSEA.

To note about this clone: A far larger clone is only one base removed, so a read error is likely. This rearrangement joins TRBV5-4 to TRBJ2-7, with D possibly being TRBD2 (5 bases). The CDR3 totals 13 residues. Germline V CDR1 and CDR2: SGHNT, YYREEE (reference sequence). V lost 1 base to trimming and J lost 11 bases, with 16 bases between them. The CDR3 DNA reads as TGTGCCAGCAGCTTGTTCCCGGAGGCGGAGGAGTACGTC. Translation: CASSLFPEAEEYV.

The rearrangement links TRBV5-5 to TRBJ2-1, with 14 bases fitting TRBD2. CDR3 length: 15 amino acids. Germline lookup yields CDR1 SGHKS and CDR2 YYEKEE (reference sequence). V was pared by 2 bases and J by 8 bases, with 3 bases of the junction left unmatched. This CDR3 is CASSFRLAGGHEQFF. CDR3 DNA sequence: TGTGCCAGCAGCTTCAGACTAGCGGGGGGGCATGAGCAGTTCTTC.

This rearrangement joins TRBV5-1 to TRBJ2-5; 13 nucleotides align to TRBD2. The V gene end was trimmed by 0 bases and the J gene end by 3 bases; junction bases not matched to a gene: 5. Per the germline V gene, CDR1 is SGHRS and CDR2 is YFSETQ. The CDR3 is made up of 17 amino acids. The CDR3 DNA sequence: TGCGCCAGCAGCTTGGTACTAGCGGGGGGGCCCGAAGAGACCCAGTACTTC. It codes for CASSLVLAGGPEETQYF.

The chain is built from TRBV5-3 and TRBJ2-7, with TRBD1 as a possible D gene (6 bases). TRBV5-3 is designated an ORF whose function remains uncertain. The CDR3 contains 15 residues. V shed 3 bases and J shed 9 bases, with 22 bases lying between them. The CDR3 protein is CARSSTETGRLGQYV. CDR3 in DNA: TGTGCCAGAAGCTCTACTGAGACAGGTAGGTTGGGGCAGTACGTC.

The rearrangement joins TRBV7-2 to TRBJ2-3; D is ambiguous. Per the germline V gene, CDR1 is SGHTA and CDR2 is FQGNSA. The CDR3 runs 14 residues. Trimming cost V 0 bases and J 6 bases, with 10 bases left between them. CDR3: CASSLAGSEDTQYF. The CDR3 DNA reads as TGTGCCAGCAGCTTAGCGGGCTCAGAGGATACGCAGTATTTT.

The chain couples TRBV5-4 to TRBJ1-3, with 9 bases that match TRBD1. From germline, CDR1 is SGHNT and CDR2 YYREEE (reference sequence). J was trimmed by 3 bases and V by 3 bases; bases with no gene match: 7. The length of the CDR3 is 16 residues. The CDR3 DNA reads TGTGCCAGCAGCTCCGGGACAGGGAAAGTTGGAAACACCATATATTTT. It translates to CASSSGTGKVGNTIYF.

This clone appeared a single time. This sequence joins TRBV5-1 and TRBJ2-7; 12 positions agree with TRBD2. The V and J ends lost 4 bases and 2 bases, in that order; junction bases with no gene match: 10. The CDR3 totals 17 residues. Per germline, CDR1 SGHRS and CDR2 YFSETQ. CDR3 DNA: TGCGCCAGCAGCCTACTAGCGGGGGGATCTGGTCCCTACGAGCAGTACTTC. Translation: CASSLLAGGSGPYEQYF.

J is TRBJ2-2 and V is TRBV6-1, with a possible D match to TRBD2 (6 bases). The CDR3 has 12 residues. Between the trimmed V and J ends, which lost 4 bases and 8 bases, there was a span of 8 bases. CDR1 and CDR2 from the germline V gene are MNHNS and SASEGT. Here the CDR3 reads CASSVAGGELFF. Here the CDR3 DNA reads TGTGCCAGCAGTGTTGCGGGGGGGGAGCTGTTTTTT.

J is TRBJ2-7 and V is TRBV6-1, with 9 nucleotides matching TRBD1. The CDR3 runs 14 residues. Trimming removed 6 bases from V and 6 bases from J; junction bases left unmatched: 9. CDR1 and CDR2 (germline): MNHNS, SASEGT. CDR3 coding DNA: TGTGCCAGCAGCCTCCGGGACAGGGCTTTCGAGCAGTACTTC. Amino acids: CASSLRDRAFEQYF.

Only a few counts were recorded for this clone. J is TRBJ1-3 and V is TRBV7-6; unclear D gene. Trimming took off 0 bases at V and 0 bases at J, with 3 bases between the two ends. This CDR3 has 14 residues. Looked up from germline, CDR1 is SGHVS and CDR2 is FNYEAQ. CDR3 nucleotides: TGTGCCAGCAGCTTAGCAGCCTCTGGAAACACCATATATTTT. This gives the protein CASSLAASGNTIYF.

V gene TRBV28 combines with J gene TRBJ2-1; TRBD1 matches 7 bases. This CDR3 has 14 amino acids. The ends lost 6 bases at V and 2 bases at J; junction bases unmatched: 4. The germline CDR1 and CDR2 sequences are MDHEN and SYDVKM. CDR3 coding DNA: TGTGCCAGCAGAGGACAGGTCCCCTACAATGAGCAGTTCTTC. Residues: CASRGQVPYNEQFF.

The rearrangement links TRBV5-4 to TRBJ2-1; TRBD2 matches 7 bases. V was pared by 0 bases and J by 4 bases, with 7 bases of the junction left unmatched. Germline V gene sequence: CDR1 SGHNT, CDR2 YYREEE (reference sequence). This CDR3 is built from 16 residues. The CDR3 reads CASSLEVAGLYNEQFF. CDR3 DNA: TGTGCCAGCAGCTTGGAGGTAGCGGGCCTATACAATGAGCAGTTCTTC.

This clone was recorded a few times. J is TRBJ1-5 and V is TRBV21-1; TRBD1, the D gene given by the table, was not confirmed from the DNA. TRBV21-1 constitutes a pseudogene. This CDR3 region has 17 residues. The chain's CDR3 is CASSKFPRGRGNQPQHF. The CDR3 DNA follows: TGTGCCAGCAGCAAATTTCCCAGGGGGCGAGGCAATCAGCCCCAGCATTTT.

J is TRBJ2-2 and V is TRBV28; 7 bases are a match to TRBD1. The germline V gene has CDR1 MDHEN and CDR2 SYDVKM. The CDR3 spans 15 residues. The trim removed 5 bases at V and 1 base at J, leaving 4 bases unmatched. DNA of the CDR3: TGTGCCAGCAGTAGGGACAGCGAGAACACCGGGGAGCTGTTTTTT. Its translation: CASSRDSENTGELFF. The variable domain in full, with the rest retrieved from reference TRBV28 and TRBJ2-2, is DVKVTQSSRYLVKRTGEKVFLECVQDMDHENMFWYRQDPGLGLRLIYFSYDVKMKEKGDIPEGYSVSREKKERFSLILESASTNQTSMYLCASSRDSENTGELFFGEGSRLTVL.

The CDR3 nucleotides are TGCGCCAGCAGCTTGCCCCGGACAGCCCTTAACACCGGGGAGCTGTTTTTT. It is translated as CASSLPRTALNTGELFF. The rearrangement links TRBV5-1 to TRBJ2-2, with D possibly being TRBD1 (6 bases). Looked up from germline, CDR1 is SGHRS and CDR2 is YFSETQ. CDR3 length equals 17 residues. Trimming took 1 base from V and 2 from J, leaving 15 bases between them. The full variable domain, completed using reference TRBV5-1 and TRBJ2-2, is KAGVTQTPRYLIKTRGQQVTLSCSPISGHRSVSWYQQTPGQGLQFLFEYFSETQRNKGNFPGRFSGRQFSNSRSEMNVSTLELGDSALYLCASSLPRTALNTGELFFGEGSRLTVL.